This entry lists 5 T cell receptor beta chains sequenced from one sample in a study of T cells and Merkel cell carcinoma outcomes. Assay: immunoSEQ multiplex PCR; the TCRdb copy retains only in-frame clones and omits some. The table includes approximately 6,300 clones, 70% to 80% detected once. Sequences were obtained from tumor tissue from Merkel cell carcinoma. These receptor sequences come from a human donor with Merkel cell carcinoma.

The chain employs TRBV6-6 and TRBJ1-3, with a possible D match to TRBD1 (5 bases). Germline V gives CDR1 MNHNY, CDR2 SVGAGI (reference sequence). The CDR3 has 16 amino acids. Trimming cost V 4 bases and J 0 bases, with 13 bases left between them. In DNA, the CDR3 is TGTGCCAGCAGTTCTCCGGGACCGACCTCTGGAAACACCATATATTTT. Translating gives CASSSPGPTSGNTIYF.

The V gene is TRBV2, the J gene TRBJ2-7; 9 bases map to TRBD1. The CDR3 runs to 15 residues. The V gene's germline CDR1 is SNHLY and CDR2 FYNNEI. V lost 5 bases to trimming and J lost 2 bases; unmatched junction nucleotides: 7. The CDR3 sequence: CASSTPGTGTYEQYF. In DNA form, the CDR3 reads TGTGCCAGCAGTACCCCCGGGACAGGGACCTACGAGCAGTACTTC.

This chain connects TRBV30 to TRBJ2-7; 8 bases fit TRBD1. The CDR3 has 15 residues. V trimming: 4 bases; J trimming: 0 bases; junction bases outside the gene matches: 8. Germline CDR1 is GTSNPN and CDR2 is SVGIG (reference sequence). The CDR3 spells CAWTFAGGFSYEQYF. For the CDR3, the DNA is TGTGCCTGGACGTTCGCAGGGGGCTTCTCCTACGAGCAGTACTTC.

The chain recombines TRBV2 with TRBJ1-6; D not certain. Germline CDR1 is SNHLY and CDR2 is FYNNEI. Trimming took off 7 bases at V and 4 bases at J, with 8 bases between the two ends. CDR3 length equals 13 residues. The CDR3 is CASKLQYNSPLHF. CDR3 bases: TGTGCCAGCAAGCTACAGTATAATTCACCCCTCCACTTT.

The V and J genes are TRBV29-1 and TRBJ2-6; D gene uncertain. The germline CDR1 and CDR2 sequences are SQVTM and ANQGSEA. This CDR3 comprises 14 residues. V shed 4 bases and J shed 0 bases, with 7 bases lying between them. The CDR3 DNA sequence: TGCAGCGTTGGTATGGGCTCTGGGGCCAACGTCCTGACTTTC. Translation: CSVGMGSGANVLTF.